Listed here are 18 T cell receptor beta chains from one sample, sequenced in a study of read filtering for tumor transcriptome and immune sequencing. This library used roughly 370 ng RNA and molecular barcoded adaptors spanning alpha/delta and beta/gamma chains. One entry per CDR3 protein results from TCRdb running MiXCR on the reads. The table has roughly 93,000 distinct CDR3 sequences, about 22% seen once. The sample was a population of CD138-negative cells sorted from bone marrow. Every receptor here comes from a donor aged 40 or older with multiple myeloma.

This clonotype was detected only a few times. This rearrangement joins TRBV7-8 to TRBJ1-1; D gene unclear. Germline lookup yields CDR1 SGHVS and CDR2 FQNEAQ. The CDR3 extends over 13 amino acids. V lost 5 bases, J lost 0 bases, and 7 bases lay in between. The CDR3 reads CASSIRLNTEAFF. Written as DNA, the CDR3 is TGTGCCAGCAGCATCCGACTGAACACTGAAGCTTTCTTT.

The chain combines TRBV18 with TRBJ1-2, with unresolved D. V lost 3 bases and J 6 bases, leaving 26 bases between the germline ends. Germline V gene lookup returns CDR1 KGHSH and CDR2 LQKENI. The CDR3 totals 18 residues. CDR3 loop: CASSPEPGPPHIGDGYTF. The CDR3 bases are TGTGCCAGCTCACCGGAACCGGGTCCTCCTCACATTGGCGATGGCTACACCTTC.

This clonotype has at least ten counts. V usage is TRBV4-1 and J usage is TRBJ2-1; TRBD2 aligns across 8 bases. The CDR3 runs 15 residues. Looked up from germline, CDR1 is MGHRA and CDR2 is YSYEKL. The junction had 6 bases not matched to a gene; V was cut back by 1 base and J by 7 bases. This CDR3 reads CASSQGDGGVNEQFF. In DNA, the CDR3 is TGCGCCAGCAGCCAAGGGGACGGGGGGGTAAATGAGCAGTTCTTC.

This clonotype appeared many times. This chain uses TRBV7-2 with TRBJ1-2, with 7 bases identical to TRBD1. V was clipped by 5 bases and J by 1 base; unmatched bases: 7. The CDR3 is 15 residues long. Germline V gene sequence: CDR1 SGHTA, CDR2 FQGNSA. CDR3 sequence: CASSMGDRFNYGYTF. Here the CDR3 DNA reads TGTGCCAGCAGCATGGGGGACAGATTTAACTATGGCTACACCTTC.

About this clonotype itself: A much larger clone sits a single nucleotide away, making a read error possible. This rearrangement joins TRBV11-2 to TRBJ1-4; weak D call: TRBD1 (6 bases). This CDR3 is 19 amino acids long. Germline V CDR1 and CDR2: SGHAT, FQNNGV. CDR3 sequence reads: CASSLGPSSSGGARDTLYF. In DNA form, the CDR3 reads TGTGCCAGCAGCTTAGGTCCTTCAAGTAGCGGGGGGGCACGAGATACGCTGTATTTT.

In this sample, this clonotype turned up a few times. This chain joins TRBV30 and TRBJ2-2; TRBD1 might be the D (5 bases). This CDR3 has 11 amino acids. Looked up from germline, CDR1 is GTSNPN and CDR2 is SVGIG (reference sequence). V shed 5 bases and J shed 9 bases, with 10 bases lying between them. The CDR3 nucleotides are TGTGCCTGGGGACAAGCCAGGGAGCTGTTTTTT. Amino acid sequence: CAWGQARELFF.

There are many counts of this clonotype. The J gene is TRBJ2-1, the V gene TRBV3-1, with D maybe TRBD2 (7 bases). The germline V gene has CDR1 LGHDT and CDR2 YNNKEL (reference sequence). This CDR3 is built from 20 residues. The V end was cut by 1 base, the J end by 4 bases, with 26 bases between. CDR3 loop: CASSQVGLSDGGLIYNEQFF. Here the CDR3 DNA reads TGTGCCAGCAGCCAAGTAGGCCTGAGTGACGGGGGGCTAATATACAATGAGCAGTTCTTC.

About this clonotype: This sequence may be a read error, since a much larger clone differs from it by one base. The chain joins TRBV18 to TRBJ2-1; 15 bases match TRBD2. V trimming: 3 bases; J trimming: 9 bases; junction bases outside the gene matches: 6. Germline V lookup: CDR1 KGHSH, CDR2 LQKENI. The CDR3 covers 16 residues. The DNA for the CDR3 is TGTGCCAGCTCACCCCGGACTAGCGGGGGGGGAAGTGAGCAGTTCTTC. Protein: CASSPRTSGGGSEQFF.

This clonotype has only a few counts. V is TRBV28 and J is TRBJ1-2; D is unresolved. The CDR3 totals 15 residues. Trimming left V 3 bases short and J 0 bases short, with 11 bases between. Germline V gives CDR1 MDHEN, CDR2 SYDVKM. CDR3: CASSLELSANYGYTF. The CDR3 DNA sequence: TGTGCCAGCAGTTTGGAGCTATCAGCTAACTATGGCTACACCTTC.

The CDR3 DNA sequence: TGCAGTGCTAGTGCTAGCCGGGGGGGTAATGAGCAGTTCTTC. Protein product: CSASASRGGNEQFF. The J gene is TRBJ2-1, the V gene TRBV20-1; 8 bases fit TRBD2. With 3 bases clipped from V and 7 bases from J, the junction kept 8 bases outside the gene matches. The CDR3 totals 14 residues. Germline lookup yields CDR1 DFQATT and CDR2 SNEGSKA (reference sequence).

A word on this clonotype: A much larger clone is a single base away; this may be a read error. The chain joins TRBV28 to TRBJ2-1; D may be TRBD1 (5 bases). The germline CDR1 and CDR2 sequences are MDHEN and SYDVKM. CDR3 size: 12 residues. CDR3 sequence reads: CVSSTGKNEQFF. CDR3 bases: TGTGTCAGCAGTACAGGAAAGAATGAGCAGTTCTTC.

This clonotype was seen at least ten times. The chain carries TRBV28 and TRBJ2-3, with 11 nucleotides matching TRBD1. J was trimmed by 5 bases and V by 6 bases; bases with no gene match: 10. The germline V gene has CDR1 MDHEN and CDR2 SYDVKM. CDR3 length: 16 residues. DNA of the CDR3: TGTGCCAGCAGATCCCCGGACAGGGGGCGGGAAGATACGCAGTATTTT. Translated, it gives CASRSPDRGREDTQYF.

This clonotype was observed many times. This chain joins TRBV5-5 and TRBJ2-5; D might be TRBD1 or TRBD2, each matching 5 bases. Germline V gene lookup returns CDR1 SGHKS and CDR2 YYEKEE (reference sequence). The CDR3 is made up of 15 amino acids. V dropped 4 bases and J dropped 1 base, with 14 bases sitting between them. The CDR3 region has the DNA TGTGCCAGCAGCAAAGGGGAGATGCGCCAAGAGACCCAGTACTTC. It encodes CASSKGEMRQETQYF.

The rearrangement joins TRBV7-9 to TRBJ2-7; D remains ambiguous. CDR1 and CDR2 from the germline V gene are SEHNR and FQNEAQ (reference sequence). The V end lost 5 bases, the J end lost 0 bases, and 14 bases lay between the germline ends. This CDR3 contains 15 residues. The CDR3 DNA follows: TGTGCCAGCAGCCCTAGGACGGATAGCTCCTACGAGCAGTACTTC. It yields the protein CASSPRTDSSYEQYF.

This clonotype occurred once. CDR3 sequence (DNA): TGTGCCAGCAGCCCCGGCGGGAGATCTGGGGCCAACGTCCTGACTTTC. Translating it yields CASSPGGRSGANVLTF. The chain employs TRBV7-3 and TRBJ2-6, with TRBD2 matching 7 bases. Germline V gene sequence: CDR1 SGHTA, CDR2 FQGTGA. V shed 5 bases and J 1 base; nucleotides not matched to a gene: 5. This CDR3 comprises 16 residues. Full variable domain (outside the CDR3, taken from reference TRBV7-3 and TRBJ2-6): GAGVSQTPSNKVTEKGKYVELRCDPISGHTALYWYRQSLGQGPEFLIYFQGTGAADDSGLPNDRFFAVRPEGSVSTLKIQRTERGDSAVYLCASSPGGRSGANVLTFGAGSRLTVL.

The CDR3 reads CASGQQGPEAFF. The DNA for the CDR3 is TGTGCCAGCGGCCAACAGGGGCCTGAAGCTTTCTTT. J is TRBJ1-1 and V is TRBV6-2 or TRBV6-3; TRBD1 matches 7 bases. Germline CDR1 reads MNHEY; CDR2 reads SVGEGT. This CDR3 region has 12 residues. J was trimmed by 6 bases and V by 8 bases; bases with no gene match: 6.

For this clonotype: No conserved phenylalanine or tryptophan is present at the end of the CDR3, so a read error is the likely explanation. The rearrangement joins TRBV11-2 to TRBJ2-5, with D possibly called TRBD1 or TRBD2 (5 bases each). This CDR3 has 17 amino acids. The germline gives CDR1 SGHAT, CDR2 FQNNGV. V lost 5 bases to trimming and J lost 4 bases, with 23 bases between them. CDR3 loop: CASSPEAMRGFSETQYS. In nucleotides, the CDR3 is TGTGCCAGCAGCCCGGAAGCTATGAGGGGATTTTCAGAGACCCAGTACTCT.

This clonotype was recorded at least ten times. J is TRBJ2-5 and V is TRBV30; D gene uncertain. Trimming removed 0 bases at V and 5 bases at J, with 10 bases between. CDR1 is GTSNPN, CDR2 SVGIG, per germline (reference sequence). The CDR3 is made up of 13 amino acids. The DNA for the CDR3 is TGTGCCTGGAGTGTGGTAGAAGAGGAGACCCAGTACTTC. The encoded protein is CAWSVVEEETQYF.